This T cell receptor (beta chain) was captured in a study of blood T cell repertoires in COVID-19. Study background: Researchers got acute and convalescent COVID-19 samples from the United States, Italy and Spain. T cells, B-cell-depleted T cells, or PBMCs provided the cDNA or gDNA that served as material.

The length of the CDR3 is 15 residues. Germline-derived CDR1 and CDR2 are LNHDA and SQIVND (reference sequence). V was shortened by 5 bases and J by 1 base, with 11 bases between the two germline ends. In the study's own analysis: Amplified reference gene primers provided the basis for estimating nucleated cell counts. The protocol was immunoSEQ multiplex PCR, while the TCRdb copy is restricted to in-frame clones and leaves out a portion. From that table come the V and J calls and clone size; the DNA was used to work out D and trimming. The profile shows roughly 250,000 clones, around 88% of them singletons.

The V and J genes are TRBV19 and TRBJ1-4; D gene uncertain. This TCR came from a man aged 35-49 years with active or convalescent COVID-19. The sample consisted of peripheral blood. CDR3 region: CASSERWGTNEKLFF. As DNA, the CDR3 is TGTGCCAGTAGTGAGCGGTGGGGAACTAATGAAAAACTGTTTTTT.